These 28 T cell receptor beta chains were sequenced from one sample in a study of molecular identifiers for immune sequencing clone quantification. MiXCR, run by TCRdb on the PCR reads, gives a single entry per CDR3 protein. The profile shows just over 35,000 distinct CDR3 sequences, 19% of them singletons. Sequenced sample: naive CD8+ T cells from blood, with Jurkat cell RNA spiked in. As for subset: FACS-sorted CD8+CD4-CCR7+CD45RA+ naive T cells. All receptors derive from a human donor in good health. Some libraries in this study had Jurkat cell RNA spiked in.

This chain's CDR3 is CSARGFEAAQETQYF. The CDR3 region has the DNA TGCAGTGCTAGAGGTTTTGAGGCGGCCCAAGAGACCCAGTACTTC. The genes are TRBV20-1 and TRBJ2-5; D gene ambiguous. This CDR3 has 15 residues. The V end was cut by 1 base, the J end by 1 base, with 13 bases between. Germline-derived CDR1 and CDR2 are DFQATT and SNEGSKA (reference sequence).

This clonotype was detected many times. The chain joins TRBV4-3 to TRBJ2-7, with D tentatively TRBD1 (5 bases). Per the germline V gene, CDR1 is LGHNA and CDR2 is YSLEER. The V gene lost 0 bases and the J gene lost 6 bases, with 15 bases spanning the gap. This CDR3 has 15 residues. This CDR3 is CASSQDLWGSGEQYF. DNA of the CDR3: TGCGCCAGCAGCCAAGATCTATGGGGCTCTGGCGAGCAGTACTTC.

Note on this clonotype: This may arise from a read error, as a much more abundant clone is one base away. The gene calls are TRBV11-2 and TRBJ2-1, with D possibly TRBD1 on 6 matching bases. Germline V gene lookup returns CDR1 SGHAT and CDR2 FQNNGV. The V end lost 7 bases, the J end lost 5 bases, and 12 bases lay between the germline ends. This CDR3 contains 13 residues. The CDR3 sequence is CASNFQGNNEQFF. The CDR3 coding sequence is TGTGCCAGCAACTTTCAGGGGAACAATGAGCAGTTCTTC.

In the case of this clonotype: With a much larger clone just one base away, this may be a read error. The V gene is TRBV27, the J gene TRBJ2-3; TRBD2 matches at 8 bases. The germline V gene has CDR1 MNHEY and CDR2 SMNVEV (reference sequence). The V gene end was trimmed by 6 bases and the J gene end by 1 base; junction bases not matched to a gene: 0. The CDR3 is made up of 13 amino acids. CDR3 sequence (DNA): TGTGCCAGCAGCGGGGGGGGCACAGATACGCAGTATTTT. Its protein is CASSGGGTDTQYF.

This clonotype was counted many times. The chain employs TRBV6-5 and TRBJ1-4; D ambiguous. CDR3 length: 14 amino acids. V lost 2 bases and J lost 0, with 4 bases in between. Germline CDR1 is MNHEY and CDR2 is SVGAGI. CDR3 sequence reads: CASSYGATNEKLFF. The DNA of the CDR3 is TGTGCCAGCAGTTACGGAGCAACTAATGAAAAACTGTTTTTT.

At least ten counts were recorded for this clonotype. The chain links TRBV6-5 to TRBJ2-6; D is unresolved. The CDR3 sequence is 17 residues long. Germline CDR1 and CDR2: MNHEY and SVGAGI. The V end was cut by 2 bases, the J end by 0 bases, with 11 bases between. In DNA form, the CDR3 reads TGTGCCAGCAGTTACGTGGAACTCACCTCTGGGGCCAACGTCCTGACTTTC. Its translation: CASSYVELTSGANVLTF.

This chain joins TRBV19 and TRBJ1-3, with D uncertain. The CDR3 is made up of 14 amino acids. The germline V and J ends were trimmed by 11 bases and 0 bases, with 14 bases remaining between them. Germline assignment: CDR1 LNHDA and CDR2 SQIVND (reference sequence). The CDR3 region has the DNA TGTGCCGGTAACGGAGGGATCTCTGGAAACACCATATATTTT. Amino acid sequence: CAGNGGISGNTIYF.

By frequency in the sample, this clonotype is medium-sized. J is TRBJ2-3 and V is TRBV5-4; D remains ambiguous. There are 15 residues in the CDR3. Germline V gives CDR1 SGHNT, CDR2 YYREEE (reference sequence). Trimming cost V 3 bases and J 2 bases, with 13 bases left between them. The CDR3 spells CASSSPAANTDTQYF. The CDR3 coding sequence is TGTGCCAGCAGCTCCCCCGCTGCAAACACAGATACGCAGTATTTT.

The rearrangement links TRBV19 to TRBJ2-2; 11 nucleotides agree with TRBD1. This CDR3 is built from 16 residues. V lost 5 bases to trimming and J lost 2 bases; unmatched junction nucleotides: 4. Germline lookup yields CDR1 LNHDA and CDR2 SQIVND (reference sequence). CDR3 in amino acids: CASSPRTGGNTGELFF. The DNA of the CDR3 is TGTGCCAGTAGTCCTCGGACAGGGGGCAACACCGGGGAGCTGTTTTTT.

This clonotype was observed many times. CDR3 DNA sequence: TGTGCCAGCAGCGAATCTAGCGGGGATATCGTCACAGATACGCAGTATTTT. Its protein is CASSESSGDIVTDTQYF. The V gene is TRBV9, the J gene TRBJ2-3; 9 bases map to TRBD2. After removal of 3 bases from V and 2 bases from J, the junction contained 10 bases not matched to a gene. CDR1 SGDLS and CDR2 YYNGEE come from the germline V gene. The CDR3 loop spans 17 amino acids.

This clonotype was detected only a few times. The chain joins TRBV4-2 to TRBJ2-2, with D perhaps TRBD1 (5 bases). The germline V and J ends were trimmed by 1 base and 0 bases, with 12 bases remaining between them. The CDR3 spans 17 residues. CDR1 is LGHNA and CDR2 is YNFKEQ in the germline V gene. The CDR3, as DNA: TGTGCCAGCAGCCAAGGTACAGGAGCTTCGAACACCGGGGAGCTGTTTTTT. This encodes CASSQGTGASNTGELFF.

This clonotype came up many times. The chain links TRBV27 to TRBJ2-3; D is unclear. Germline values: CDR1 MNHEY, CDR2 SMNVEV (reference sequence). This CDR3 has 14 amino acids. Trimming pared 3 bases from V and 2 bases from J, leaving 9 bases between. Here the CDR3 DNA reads TGTGCCAGCAGTTTCGAAACTTCCACAGATACGCAGTATTTT. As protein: CASSFETSTDTQYF.

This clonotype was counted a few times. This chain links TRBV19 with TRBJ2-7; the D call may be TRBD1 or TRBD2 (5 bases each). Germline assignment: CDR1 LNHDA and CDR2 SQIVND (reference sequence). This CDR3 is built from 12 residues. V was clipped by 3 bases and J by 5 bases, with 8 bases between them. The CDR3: CASSMGENEQYF. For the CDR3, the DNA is TGTGCCAGTAGTATGGGGGAAAACGAGCAGTACTTC.

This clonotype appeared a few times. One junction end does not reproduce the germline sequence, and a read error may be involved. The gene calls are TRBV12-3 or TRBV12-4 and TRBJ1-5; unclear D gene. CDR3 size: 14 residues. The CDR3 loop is CASSFLGSNQPQQF. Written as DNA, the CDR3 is TGTGCCAGCAGTTTTCTGGGGAGCAATCAGCCCCAGCAGTTT.

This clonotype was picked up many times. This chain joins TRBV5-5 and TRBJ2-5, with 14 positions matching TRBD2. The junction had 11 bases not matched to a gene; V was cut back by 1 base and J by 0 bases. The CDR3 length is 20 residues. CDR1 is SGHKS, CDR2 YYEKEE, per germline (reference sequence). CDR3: CASSLYISGTSGGYQETQYF. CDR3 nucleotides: TGTGCCAGCAGCTTGTATATATCAGGGACTAGCGGGGGATACCAAGAGACCCAGTACTTC.

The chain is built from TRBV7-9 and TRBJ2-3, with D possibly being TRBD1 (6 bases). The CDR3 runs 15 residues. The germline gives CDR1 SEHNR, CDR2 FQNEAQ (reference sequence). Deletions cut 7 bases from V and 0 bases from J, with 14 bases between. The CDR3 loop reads CASTPTGTSTDTQYF. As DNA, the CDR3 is TGTGCCAGCACCCCGACAGGCACCAGCACAGATACGCAGTATTTT.

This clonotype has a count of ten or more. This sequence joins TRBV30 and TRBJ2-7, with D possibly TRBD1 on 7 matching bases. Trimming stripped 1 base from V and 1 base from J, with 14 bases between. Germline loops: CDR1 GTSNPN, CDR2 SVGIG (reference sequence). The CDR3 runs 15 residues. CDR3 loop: CAWSAGAGGSYEQYF. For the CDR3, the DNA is TGTGCCTGGAGTGCCGGGGCAGGGGGGTCCTACGAGCAGTACTTC.

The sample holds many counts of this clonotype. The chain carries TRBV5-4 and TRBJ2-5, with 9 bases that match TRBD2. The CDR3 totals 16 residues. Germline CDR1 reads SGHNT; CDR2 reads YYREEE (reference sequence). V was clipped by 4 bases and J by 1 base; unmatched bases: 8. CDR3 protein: CASSLTRGGAQETQYF. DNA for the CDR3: TGTGCCAGCAGCCTGACTCGCGGGGGGGCCCAAGAGACCCAGTACTTC.

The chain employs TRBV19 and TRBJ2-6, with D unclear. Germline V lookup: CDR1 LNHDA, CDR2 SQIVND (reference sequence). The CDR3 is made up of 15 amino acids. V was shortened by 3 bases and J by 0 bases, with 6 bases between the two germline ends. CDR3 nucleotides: TGTGCCAGTAGTATCAGTCGCTCTGGGGCCAACGTCCTGACTTTC. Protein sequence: CASSISRSGANVLTF.

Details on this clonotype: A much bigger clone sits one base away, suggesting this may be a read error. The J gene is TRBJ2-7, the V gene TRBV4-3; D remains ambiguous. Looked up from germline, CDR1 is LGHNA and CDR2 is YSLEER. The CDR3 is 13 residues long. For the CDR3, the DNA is TGCGCCAGCAGCCAAGTGCGAGGATACGAGCGGTACTTC. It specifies CASSQVRGYERYF.

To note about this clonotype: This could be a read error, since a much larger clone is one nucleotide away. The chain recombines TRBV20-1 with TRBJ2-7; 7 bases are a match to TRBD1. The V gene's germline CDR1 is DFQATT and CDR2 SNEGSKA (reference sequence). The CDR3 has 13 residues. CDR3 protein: CSARPQGTAEQCF. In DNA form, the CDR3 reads TGCAGTGCTAGGCCACAGGGGACCGCGGAGCAGTGCTTC.

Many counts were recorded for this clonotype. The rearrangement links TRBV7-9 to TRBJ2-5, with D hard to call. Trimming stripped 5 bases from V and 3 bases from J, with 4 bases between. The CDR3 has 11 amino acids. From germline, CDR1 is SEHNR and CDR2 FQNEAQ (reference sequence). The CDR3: CASSQKETQYF. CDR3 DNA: TGTGCCAGCAGCCAAAAAGAGACCCAGTACTTC.

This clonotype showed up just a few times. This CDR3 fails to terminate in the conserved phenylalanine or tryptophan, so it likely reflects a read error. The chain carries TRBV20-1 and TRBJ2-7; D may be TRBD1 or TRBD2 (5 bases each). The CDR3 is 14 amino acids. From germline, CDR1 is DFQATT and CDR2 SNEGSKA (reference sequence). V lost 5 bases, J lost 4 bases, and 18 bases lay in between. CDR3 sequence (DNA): TGCAGTGCTGAGGGGTCTTCCCCTTCATACGAGCAGTACCTC. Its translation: CSAEGSSPSYEQYL.

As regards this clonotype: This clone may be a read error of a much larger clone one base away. In DNA form, the CDR3 reads TGTGCCCCCCCACAGGGTCCGTCGCTTGCCGCGAACGCCGGGGAGCTGTTTTTT. The encoded protein is CAPPQGPSLAANAGELFF. V and J are TRBV5-6 and TRBJ2-2, with D possibly TRBD1 on 6 matching bases. The CDR3 length is 18 residues. In germline, CDR1 is SGHDT, CDR2 YYEEEE. Supplemented by reference TRBV5-6 and TRBJ2-2, the full variable domain reads DAGVTQSPTHLIKTRGQQVTLRCSPKSGHDTVSWYQQALGQGPQFIFQYYEEEERQRGNFPDRFSGHQFPNYSSELNVNALLLGDSALYLCAPPQGPSLAANAGELFFGEGSRLTVL.

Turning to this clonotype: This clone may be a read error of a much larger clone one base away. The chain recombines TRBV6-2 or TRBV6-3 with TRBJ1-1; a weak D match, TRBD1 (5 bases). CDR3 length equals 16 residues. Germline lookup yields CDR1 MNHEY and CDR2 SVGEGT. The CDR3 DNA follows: TGTGCCAGCTGCTCCCGGGACGTAACAATGAACACTGTAGCTTTCTTT. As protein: CASCSRDVTMNTVAFF.

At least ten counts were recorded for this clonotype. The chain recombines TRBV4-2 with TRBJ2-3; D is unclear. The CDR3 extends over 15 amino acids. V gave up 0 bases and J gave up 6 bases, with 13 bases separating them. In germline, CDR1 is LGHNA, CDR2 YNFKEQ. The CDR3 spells CASSQELLTRDTQYF. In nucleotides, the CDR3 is TGTGCCAGCAGCCAAGAGCTGTTAACGAGGGATACGCAGTATTTT.

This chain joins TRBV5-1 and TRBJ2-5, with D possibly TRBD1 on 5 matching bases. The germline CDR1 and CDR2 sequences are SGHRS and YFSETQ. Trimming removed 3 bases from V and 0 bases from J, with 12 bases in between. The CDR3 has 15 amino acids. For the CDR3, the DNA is TGCGCCAGCAGCTCCTTACAGGAGTACCAAGAGACCCAGTACTTC. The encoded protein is CASSSLQEYQETQYF.

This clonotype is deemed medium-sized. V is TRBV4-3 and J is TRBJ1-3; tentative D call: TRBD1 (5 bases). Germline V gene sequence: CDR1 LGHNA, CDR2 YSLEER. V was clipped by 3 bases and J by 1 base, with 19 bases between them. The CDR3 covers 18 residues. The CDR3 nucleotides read TGCGCCAGCAGCCAGGCCTCCGCGGGGCAAAGTTCTGGAAACACCATATATTTT. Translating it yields CASSQASAGQSSGNTIYF.